This note documents a single T cell receptor (beta chain) sequence. Its specificity is not known. Germline loops: CDR1 MDHEN, CDR2 SYDVKM. V was shortened by 2 bases and J by 6 bases, with 6 bases between the two germline ends. The CDR3 extends over 12 amino acids. These data belong to a study of graft-versus-host responses after intestinal transplantation. In the study overall: Multivisceral, liver-intestinal, or isolated intestinal grafts were transplanted into recipients. Uniformly, recipients were administered anti-thymocyte globulin induction with subsequent tacrolimus and steroids for approximately three years.

Using immunoSEQ multiplex PCR, the repertoire was profiled, and TCRdb retains in-frame clones only, with some absent. Among 25,000 to 30,000 clones listed, over 80% were seen once. General study results and limits: GvH clones occurred in recipient marrow; some first appeared in ileum or blood. High graft-versus-host to host-versus-graft T cell clonal ratios marked allografts of patients with graft-donor macrochimerism.

The clonotype comes from a human donor who received an intestinal transplant. The rearrangement links TRBV28 to TRBJ2-3, with a tentative D call TRBD1 (6 bases). The specimen comprised unstimulated CD4+ T cells sorted from spleen or lymph node cells, sampled before intestinal transplant. The CDR3 nucleotides are TGTGCCAGCAGTTTAAGGGGGGATACGCAGTATTTT. Translating it yields CASSLRGDTQYF.